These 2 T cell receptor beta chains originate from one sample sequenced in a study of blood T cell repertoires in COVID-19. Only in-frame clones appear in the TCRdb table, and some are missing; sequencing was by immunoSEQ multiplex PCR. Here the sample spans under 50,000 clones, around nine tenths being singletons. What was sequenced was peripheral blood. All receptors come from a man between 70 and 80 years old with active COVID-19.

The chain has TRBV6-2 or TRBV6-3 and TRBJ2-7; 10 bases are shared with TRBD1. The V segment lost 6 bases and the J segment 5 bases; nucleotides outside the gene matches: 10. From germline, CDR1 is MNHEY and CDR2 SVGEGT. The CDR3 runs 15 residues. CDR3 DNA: TGTGCCAGCAGCCCCCGTAGGGACAGGGGCCACGAGCAGTACTTC. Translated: CASSPRRDRGHEQYF.

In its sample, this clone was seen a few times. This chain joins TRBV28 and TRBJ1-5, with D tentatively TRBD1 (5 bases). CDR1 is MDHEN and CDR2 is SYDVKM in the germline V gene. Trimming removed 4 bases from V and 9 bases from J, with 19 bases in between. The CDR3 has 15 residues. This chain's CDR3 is CASSYLGPAGGPQHF. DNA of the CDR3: TGTGCCAGCAGTTACCTCGGACCAGCCGGGGGGCCCCAGCATTTT.